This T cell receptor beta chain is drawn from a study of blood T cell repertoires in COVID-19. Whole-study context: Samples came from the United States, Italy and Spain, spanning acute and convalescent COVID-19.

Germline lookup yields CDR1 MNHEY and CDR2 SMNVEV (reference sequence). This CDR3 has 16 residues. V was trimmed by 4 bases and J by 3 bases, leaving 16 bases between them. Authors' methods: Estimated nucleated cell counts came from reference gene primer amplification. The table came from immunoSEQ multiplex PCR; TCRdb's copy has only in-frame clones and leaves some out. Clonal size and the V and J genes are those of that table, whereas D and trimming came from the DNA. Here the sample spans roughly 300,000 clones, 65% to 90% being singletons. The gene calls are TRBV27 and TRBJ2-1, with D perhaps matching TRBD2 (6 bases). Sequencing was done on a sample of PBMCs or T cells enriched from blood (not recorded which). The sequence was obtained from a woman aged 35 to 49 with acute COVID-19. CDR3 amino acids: CASSSMEGTLYNEQFF. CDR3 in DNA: TGTGCCAGCAGTTCGATGGAGGGGACCCTCTACAATGAGCAGTTCTTC.